Reported below is one TCR beta chain. Its antigen is currently unknown. V dropped 3 bases and J dropped 0 bases, with 15 bases sitting between them. From germline, CDR1 is MGHDK and CDR2 SYGVNS. The CDR3 is 17 residues long. This sample was included in a study of regulatory and conventional T cells in RAG deficiency. Study outcomes and limitations: Patient subsets had shorter CDR3s; Omenn Treg-Tconv overlap exceeded 75%. RAG-deficient patients showed markedly lower Shannon entropy and higher Simpson indices than control T-cell subsets. Treg unique TCR beta sequences were approximately 99-fold fewer in Omenn syndrome and CID/AS patients than controls.

Measured with immunoSEQ multiplex PCR; TCRdb has only the in-frame clones, and not every one. The data show approximately 35,000 clones, with about 76% seen just once and roughly 3% held by the top ten. Blood CD4+ CD25-low CD127-high conventional T cells supplied the genomic DNA template. The same specimen was also included in a second study, on regulatory T cells. According to that study: Amplification used 52 TRBV primers and 13 TRBJ primers. Regulatory T cells showed the strongest V-J pair restriction and V/J gene skewing among patient repertoires.

This sequence was found in a human donor in good health. The specimen was CD4+ effector T cells sorted from blood. This chain uses TRBV25-1 with TRBJ2-4, with D possibly matching TRBD1 (6 bases). CDR3 bases: TGTGCCAGCAGTGATAAGGATCGGACAGTAGCCAAAAACATTCAGTACTTC. Translation gives CASSDKDRTVAKNIQYF.